What follows are 31 T cell receptor beta chains derived from one specimen sequenced in a study of lymphopenia after photon versus proton radiotherapy. Sequencing was performed with immunoSEQ multiplex PCR; in TCRdb, only in-frame clones are kept and a portion is missing. This sample yields about 160,000 clones, of which 80% to 90% are seen a single time; less than 6% belongs to the top ten. The sequencing used peripheral blood, collected from a patient treated with photon-based radiotherapy. These TCRs come from a man aged 45-65 years with gastric cancer.

The chain recombines TRBV28 with TRBJ2-7; TRBD1 aligns across 7 bases. Per the germline V gene, CDR1 is MDHEN and CDR2 is SYDVKM. The CDR3 extends over 16 amino acids. V trimming: 6 bases; J trimming: 3 bases; junction bases outside the gene matches: 14. In DNA form, the CDR3 reads TGTGCCAGCAGCCAAGTTCCACAGGGGCTTTACTACGAGCAGTACTTC. Its translation is CASSQVPQGLYYEQYF.

The rearrangement joins TRBV11-2 to TRBJ1-3, with no clear D. Per the germline V gene, CDR1 is SGHAT and CDR2 is FQNNGV. The CDR3 loop spans 16 amino acids. V was trimmed by 4 bases and J by 0 bases, leaving 13 bases between them. CDR3 loop: CASSSYLGYSGNTIYF. The CDR3 coding sequence is TGTGCCAGCAGCTCCTACCTAGGATACTCTGGAAACACCATATATTTT.

V and J are TRBV11-3 and TRBJ2-7, with a possible D match to TRBD2 (5 bases). From germline, CDR1 is SGHNT and CDR2 YENEEA. CDR3 size: 15 residues. V lost 5 bases and J 0 bases, leaving 14 bases between the germline ends. The CDR3 sequence is CASSLKEVLSYEQYF. The DNA of the CDR3 is TGTGCCAGCAGCCTCAAGGAGGTCCTCTCCTACGAGCAGTACTTC.

The sample holds one count of this clone. The gene calls are TRBV23-1 and TRBJ2-1; D possibly corresponds to TRBD1 (5 bases). TRBV23-1 is annotated as an ORF whose role is uncertain. V gave up 7 bases and J gave up 7 bases, with 20 bases separating them. CDR3 length: 15 residues. Here the CDR3 DNA reads TGCGCCAGCACTCTCGAACCTAGGGGAACGAATGAGCAGTTCTTC. Its protein product is CASTLEPRGTNEQFF.

The chain links TRBV19 to TRBJ2-2, with a tentative D call TRBD2 (6 bases). Germline V gives CDR1 LNHDA, CDR2 SQIVND (reference sequence). The V and J ends lost 2 bases and 1 base respectively, with 11 bases between them. This CDR3 is built from 16 residues. The CDR3 DNA is TGTGCCAGTAGTATATCAGCGGGCCTGAACACCGGGGAGCTGTTTTTT. It translates to CASSISAGLNTGELFF.

The V call is TRBV19, the J call TRBJ2-3; no clear D gene. The CDR3 has 16 amino acids. The V end was cut by 10 bases, the J end by 6 bases, with 26 bases between. Germline CDR1 is LNHDA and CDR2 is SQIVND (reference sequence). CDR3 loop: CATQYRARQDGDTQYF. The CDR3 DNA reads as TGTGCCACCCAGTATAGGGCCCGGCAGGACGGGGATACGCAGTATTTT.

In DNA form, the CDR3 reads TGTGCCAGCTCCTGGAGCACCGCGAGCTCTGGAAACACCATATATTTT. It yields the protein CASSWSTASSGNTIYF. The rearrangement links TRBV2 to TRBJ1-3; no clear D gene. V was clipped by 8 bases and J by 0 bases, with 17 bases between them. The CDR3 consists of 16 residues. The germline V gene has CDR1 SNHLY and CDR2 FYNNEI.

This clone appeared a few times. The chain is built from TRBV14 and TRBJ2-1; 9 nucleotides match TRBD2. The germline CDR1 and CDR2 sequences are SGHDN and FVKESK. V was clipped by 0 bases and J by 7 bases; unmatched bases: 7. The CDR3 extends over 16 amino acids. CDR3 sequence reads: CASSQEAGGPFNEQFF. Here the CDR3 DNA reads TGTGCCAGCAGCCAAGAGGCGGGAGGGCCCTTTAATGAGCAGTTCTTC.

This chain connects TRBV28 to TRBJ1-2; D uncertain. The ends were cut back, 2 bases at V and 5 bases at J, with 12 bases in the middle. This CDR3 is built from 14 residues. In germline, CDR1 is MDHEN, CDR2 SYDVKM. In DNA form, the CDR3 reads TGTGCCAGCAGTTTAATAGTGAAGGCGTATGGCTACACCTTC. It translates to CASSLIVKAYGYTF.

This sequence joins TRBV7-3 and TRBJ2-4, with D unclear. Germline V CDR1 and CDR2: SGHTA, FQGTGA. The CDR3 is made up of 12 amino acids. Trimming shortened V by 6 bases and J by 7 bases, and 10 bases separated the two germline ends. The CDR3 DNA sequence: TGTGCCAGCAGGGATCCCCGGAACATTCAGTACTTC. It translates to CASRDPRNIQYF.

The V and J genes are TRBV5-1 and TRBJ1-3, with 9 bases identical to TRBD1. CDR1 and CDR2 from the germline V gene are SGHRS and YFSETQ. The CDR3 totals 17 residues. Trimming at V came to 4 bases and at J to 3 bases, leaving 11 bases not matched to a gene. This chain's CDR3 is CASSGSLTGGSGNTIYF. For the CDR3, the DNA is TGCGCCAGCAGCGGATCCCTCACAGGGGGCAGTGGAAACACCATATATTTT.

The chain carries TRBV13 and TRBJ1-1; tentative D call: TRBD1 (5 bases). In germline, CDR1 is PRHDT, CDR2 FYEKMQ (reference sequence). This CDR3 comprises 13 residues. Trimming removed 5 bases at V and 5 bases at J, with 12 bases between. The chain's CDR3 is CASSLRVGTEAFF. The CDR3, as DNA: TGTGCCAGCAGCCTCAGGGTTGGTACTGAAGCTTTCTTT. Complete variable domain (other parts from reference TRBV13 and TRBJ1-1): AAGVIQSPRHLIKEKRETATLKCYPIPRHDTVYWYQQGPGQDPQFLISFYEKMQSDKGSIPDRFSAQQFSDYHSELNMSSLELGDSALYFCASSLRVGTEAFFGQGTRLTVV.

The chain employs TRBV7-8 and TRBJ2-3; possibly TRBD2 for D (5 bases). The CDR3 sequence is 16 residues long. Trimming left V 1 base short and J 4 bases short, with 15 bases between. Germline V gene sequence: CDR1 SGHVS, CDR2 FQNEAQ. This chain's CDR3 is CASSLGGGRGPDTQYF. The CDR3 DNA sequence: TGTGCCAGCAGCTTAGGAGGTGGGAGAGGGCCAGATACGCAGTATTTT.

The J gene is TRBJ2-5, the V gene TRBV7-6, with TRBD1 matching over 9 bases. Germline-derived CDR1 and CDR2 are SGHVS and FNYEAQ. The CDR3 length is 16 residues. V dropped 0 bases and J dropped 4; count of bases not matched to a gene: 6. CDR3 amino acids: CASSLAATGGGETQYF. Here the CDR3 DNA reads TGTGCCAGCAGCTTAGCGGCTACAGGGGGCGGAGAGACCCAGTACTTC.

The chain joins TRBV29-1 to TRBJ2-2; weak D call: TRBD1 (7 bases). The ends were cut back, 6 bases at V and 6 bases at J, with 20 bases in the middle. The CDR3 consists of 15 residues. The germline gives CDR1 SQVTM, CDR2 ANQGSEA. For the CDR3, the DNA is TGCAGCGTCCGGTCCGGCAGGGGGGATTCCGGGGAGCTGTTTTTT. Translation: CSVRSGRGDSGELFF.

The chain uses TRBV6-5 and TRBJ1-2, with D possibly matching TRBD1 (6 bases). Germline CDR1 MNHEY, CDR2 SVGAGI. Deletions cut 6 bases from V and 3 bases from J, with 11 bases between. CDR3 length equals 13 residues. CDR3 nucleotides: TGTGCCAGCAGACAGGGTGCAGACTATGGCTACACCTTC. Protein: CASRQGADYGYTF.

The V gene is TRBV7-3, the J gene TRBJ2-3; no firm D call. The germline V gene has CDR1 SGHTA and CDR2 FQGTGA. This CDR3 contains 15 residues. Trimming took 0 bases from V and 1 from J, leaving 8 bases between them. CDR3 DNA: TGTGCCAGCAGCTTAACGTGGGGTGGCACAGATACGCAGTATTTT. This encodes CASSLTWGGTDTQYF.

This chain connects TRBV29-1 to TRBJ1-5, with D hard to call. In germline, CDR1 is SQVTM, CDR2 ANQGSEA. The V end was cut by 0 bases, the J end by 4 bases, with 10 bases between. This CDR3 has 14 amino acids. CDR3: CSVEDHPGNQPQHF. The CDR3, as DNA: TGCAGCGTTGAAGATCACCCCGGGAATCAGCCCCAGCATTTT.

This clone has only one observation. The sample has other DNA sequences that encode this CDR3 too. The chain couples TRBV5-4 to TRBJ2-3, with D possibly matching TRBD1 (6 bases). The V gene's germline CDR1 is SGHNT and CDR2 YYREEE (reference sequence). CDR3 length equals 14 residues. V lost 1 base and J lost 1, with 7 bases in between. The CDR3 DNA is TGTGCCAGCAGCTTGAGACAGGGCACAGATACGCAGTATTTT. It yields the protein CASSLRQGTDTQYF.

This chain connects TRBV9 to TRBJ2-5; 7 positions agree with TRBD2. Germline V gene sequence: CDR1 SGDLS, CDR2 YYNGEE. J lost 4 bases, V lost 4 bases, and 10 bases had no gene match. The CDR3 totals 15 residues. CDR3 DNA: TGTGCCAGCAGCAGCAGGGAGGGGTTTGGAGAGACCCAGTACTTC. Translation: CASSSREGFGETQYF.

The chain joins TRBV5-1 to TRBJ2-3, with 11 bases lining up with TRBD2. Germline CDR1 reads SGHRS; CDR2 reads YFSETQ. V dropped 4 bases and J dropped 2; count of bases not matched to a gene: 6. This CDR3 has 16 amino acids. CDR3 loop: CASSGGTSGHTDTQYF. CDR3 in DNA: TGCGCCAGCAGCGGAGGGACTAGCGGACACACAGATACGCAGTATTTT. The full variable domain, with the rest looked up from reference TRBV5-1 and TRBJ2-3, is KAGVTQTPRYLIKTRGQQVTLSCSPISGHRSVSWYQQTPGQGLQFLFEYFSETQRNKGNFPGRFSGRQFSNSRSEMNVSTLELGDSALYLCASSGGTSGHTDTQYFGPGTRLTVL.

The V call is TRBV7-2, the J call TRBJ2-7, with 9 bases identical to TRBD2. J was trimmed by 4 bases and V by 3 bases; bases with no gene match: 7. The CDR3 contains 15 residues. Germline loops: CDR1 SGHTA, CDR2 FQGNSA. The CDR3 bases are TGTGCCAGCAGCTTTGATTCTAGCGGGGCGTACGAGCAGTACTTC. This encodes CASSFDSSGAYEQYF. Together with reference TRBV7-2 and TRBJ2-7, the CDR3 gives the full variable domain: GAGVSQSPSNKVTEKGKDVELRCDPISGHTALYWYRQSLGQGLEFLIYFQGNSAPDKSGLPSDRFSAERTGGSVSTLTIQRTQQEDSAVYLCASSFDSSGAYEQYFGPGTRLTVT.

The chain carries TRBV6-5 and TRBJ2-7, with a tentative D call TRBD1 (6 bases). CDR3 length equals 12 residues. Looked up from germline, CDR1 is MNHEY and CDR2 is SVGAGI. V was cut by 6 bases and J by 5 bases, with 11 bases left in between. DNA of the CDR3: TGTGCCAGCAGCACGGACAGCCACGAGCAGTACTTC. Encoded protein: CASSTDSHEQYF.

CDR3 sequence: CASSVTGVIGYTF. CDR3 coding DNA: TGTGCCAGTAGTGTGACAGGGGTAATCGGCTACACCTTC. The V call is TRBV19, the J call TRBJ1-2; 8 positions agree with TRBD1. Germline loops: CDR1 LNHDA, CDR2 SQIVND (reference sequence). The V segment lost 5 bases and the J segment 8 bases; nucleotides outside the gene matches: 7. The CDR3 has 13 amino acids.

The chain joins TRBV28 to TRBJ1-2; D is unclear. This CDR3 has 15 amino acids. CDR1 and CDR2 from the germline V gene are MDHEN and SYDVKM. Trimming stripped 5 bases from V and 3 bases from J, with 16 bases between. CDR3 bases: TGTGCCAGCAGTACATCCATAAGGGCAGACTATGGCTACACCTTC. Protein product: CASSTSIRADYGYTF.

This clone was seen a handful of times. The gene calls are TRBV5-7 and TRBJ1-1; possible D gene TRBD1, 5 bases. TRBV5-7 is filed as an ORF, its function uncertain. Trimming pared 3 bases from V and 1 base from J, leaving 13 bases between. The CDR3 consists of 15 residues. This chain's CDR3 is CASSSPGPPNTEAFF. CDR3 nucleotide sequence: TGTGCCAGCAGCTCCCCGGGACCCCCGAACACTGAAGCTTTCTTT.

The chain combines TRBV7-2 with TRBJ2-5, with 10 bases fitting TRBD1. The CDR3 covers 15 residues. J was trimmed by 4 bases and V by 4 bases; bases with no gene match: 6. Germline assignment: CDR1 SGHTA and CDR2 FQGNSA. The CDR3 bases are TGTGCCAGCAGCTGGTCGGGACAGGGGCGAGAGACCCAGTACTTC. Translating gives CASSWSGQGRETQYF. The whole variable domain, remainder taken from reference TRBV7-2 and TRBJ2-5, is GAGVSQSPSNKVTEKGKDVELRCDPISGHTALYWYRQSLGQGLEFLIYFQGNSAPDKSGLPSDRFSAERTGGSVSTLTIQRTQQEDSAVYLCASSWSGQGRETQYFGPGTRLLVL.

The genes are TRBV6-5 and TRBJ2-7; TRBD2 agrees at 8 bases. V lost 0 bases to trimming and J lost 2 bases; unmatched junction nucleotides: 3. The CDR3 contains 15 residues. Germline V gene lookup returns CDR1 MNHEY and CDR2 SVGAGI. The CDR3 DNA is TGTGCCAGCAGTTACTCACTAGCGGAAACCTACGAGCAGTACTTC. Translated, it gives CASSYSLAETYEQYF.

This clone has more than one count but fewer than ten. The chain links TRBV27 to TRBJ2-3, with D perhaps matching TRBD1 (6 bases). Trimming shortened V by 7 bases and J by 0 bases, and 20 bases separated the two germline ends. The CDR3 runs to 17 residues. The germline gives CDR1 MNHEY, CDR2 SMNVEV (reference sequence). This CDR3 is CASTALGTRSSTDTQYF. DNA of the CDR3: TGTGCCAGCACCGCGTTGGGGACAAGATCTAGCACAGATACGCAGTATTTT.

The genes are TRBV18 and TRBJ2-1, with D unresolved. The CDR3 consists of 13 residues. Looked up from germline, CDR1 is KGHSH and CDR2 is LQKENI. V lost 3 bases and J lost 5, with 8 bases in between. CDR3 sequence reads: CASSPTKDNEQFF. The CDR3 DNA reads as TGTGCCAGCTCACCCACTAAAGACAATGAGCAGTTCTTC.

V usage is TRBV6-6 and J usage is TRBJ1-3; 7 positions match TRBD1. V lost 6 bases and J lost 1; bases outside the gene matches: 6. The CDR3 consists of 15 residues. The germline V gene has CDR1 MNHNY and CDR2 SVGAGI (reference sequence). The CDR3 sequence: CASRGQAYSGNTIYF. In DNA, the CDR3 is TGTGCCAGCAGAGGACAGGCGTATTCTGGAAACACCATATATTTT.